The entry below gives a single TCR beta chain sequence along with its context. How the authors handled the data: The authors estimated nucleated cell counts from reference gene primer amplification. Sequencing used immunoSEQ multiplex PCR; TCRdb keeps in-frame clones, though not all of them. V and J calls and clone size come straight from that table; D and trimming were deduced from the DNA. The repertoire holds 150,000 to 200,000 clones, with approximately 88% as singletons. V was clipped by 2 bases and J by 1 base, with 15 bases between them. The CDR3 runs to 16 residues. Germline V lookup: CDR1 SEHNR, CDR2 FQNEAQ (reference sequence). The data derive from a study of blood T cell repertoires in COVID-19. Study overall: Donors in the United States, Italy and Spain gave samples during acute or convalescent COVID-19.

Individuals drawn from some 25 US areas were roughly 18 to 95 years old. Participants reported their clinical history, and cohort assignment relied on those reports. The TCR was taken from an older man who had been exposed to COVID-19. Material: PBMCs or T cells enriched from blood (not recorded which). This chain links TRBV7-9 with TRBJ2-7, with D possibly matching TRBD2 (5 bases). The CDR3 loop is CASSLNWYGGSYEQYF. In DNA form, the CDR3 reads TGTGCCAGCAGCTTAAATTGGTATGGCGGGTCCTACGAGCAGTACTTC. The whole variable domain, remainder taken from reference TRBV7-9 and TRBJ2-7, is DTGVSQNPRHKITKRGQNVTFRCDPISEHNRLYWYRQTLGQGPEFLTYFQNEAQLEKSRLLSDRFSAERPKGSFSTLEIQRTEQGDSAMYLCASSLNWYGGSYEQYFGPGTRLTVT.